The next 22 T cell receptor beta chains were all read from a single sample in a study of blood T cell repertoires in COVID-19. Profiling relied on immunoSEQ multiplex PCR, and the TCRdb table lists in-frame clones only, not all of them. The sample gives approximately 180,000 clones, 75% to 90% of which show up once; around 3% is in the top ten. Sequencing was carried out using peripheral blood. The receptors stem from a man in his 60s with acute or convalescent COVID-19.

The chain carries TRBV24-1 and TRBJ2-7, with D unresolved. This CDR3 contains 13 residues. V was cut by 5 bases and J by 0 bases, with 7 bases left in between. The germline V gene encodes CDR1 KGHDR and CDR2 SFDVKD. DNA for the CDR3: TGTGCCACCAGTGGCGGAAGCTCCTACGAGCAGTACTTC. Encoded protein: CATSGGSSYEQYF.

This clone was detected once. Written as DNA, the CDR3 is TGTGCCAGCAGCTTAGGCCGACTACTACTAAGCTCCTACGAGCAGTACTTC. Protein: CASSLGRLLLSSYEQYF. The chain joins TRBV7-8 to TRBJ2-7; tentatively, D is TRBD2 (5 bases). CDR3 length: 17 amino acids. Trimming took 1 base from V and 0 from J, leaving 16 bases between them. Germline loops: CDR1 SGHVS, CDR2 FQNEAQ.

The rearrangement links TRBV5-1 to TRBJ1-2, with 7 positions matching TRBD1. Germline values: CDR1 SGHRS, CDR2 YFSETQ. The J segment lost 3 bases and the V segment lost 4 bases, leaving 9 bases of the junction unmatched. This CDR3 has 15 amino acids. This CDR3 reads CASSPQADRDYGYTF. For the CDR3, the DNA is TGCGCCAGCAGCCCACAAGCCGACAGGGACTATGGCTACACCTTC.

Note on this clone: Other DNA sequences from this sample encode an identical CDR3 as well. The chain couples TRBV24-1 to TRBJ2-7, with 9 bases matching TRBD2. V dropped 7 bases and J dropped 1; count of bases not matched to a gene: 1. CDR3 length: 13 amino acids. Germline V gene sequence: CDR1 KGHDR, CDR2 SFDVKD. The CDR3 DNA reads as TGTGCCACCAGCCTAGCGGGATCCTACGAGCAGTACTTC. The encoded protein is CATSLAGSYEQYF.

The rearrangement joins TRBV12-3 or TRBV12-4 to TRBJ1-6; TRBD1 agrees at 8 bases. The junction had 0 bases not matched to a gene; V was cut back by 5 bases and J by 6 bases. The CDR3 extends over 13 amino acids. The chain's CDR3 is CASSDRGNSPLHF. The CDR3 nucleotides are TGTGCCAGCAGTGACAGGGGTAATTCACCCCTCCACTTT.

J is TRBJ2-1 and V is TRBV11-3; D may be TRBD2 (5 bases). The CDR3 runs to 17 residues. Germline-derived CDR1 and CDR2 are SGHNT and YENEEA. The V and J ends lost 5 bases and 0 bases respectively, with 17 bases between them. The CDR3 DNA reads TGTGCCAGCAGCCCCCCGAGCGGAGGAGGCTCCTACAATGAGCAGTTCTTC. Translation gives CASSPPSGGGSYNEQFF.

The chain is built from TRBV9 and TRBJ2-3, with 9 bases lining up with TRBD2. Trimming at V came to 0 bases and at J to 4 bases, leaving 12 bases not matched to a gene. Germline V gene sequence: CDR1 SGDLS, CDR2 YYNGEE. CDR3 length equals 18 residues. This CDR3 reads CASSVVCGRACKPDTQYF. CDR3 nucleotide sequence: TGTGCCAGCAGCGTAGTTTGCGGGAGGGCTTGCAAGCCAGATACGCAGTATTTT.

This chain links TRBV10-3 with TRBJ1-5; 9 bases match TRBD1. This CDR3 is 16 amino acids long. Looked up from germline, CDR1 is ENHRY and CDR2 is SYGVKD. Germline trimming cut 2 bases from V and 6 bases from J; bases unmatched to any gene: 8. The CDR3 DNA is TGTGCCATCAGTGAGAACGGACAGGGGCTTGGTCAGCCCCAGCATTTT. As protein: CAISENGQGLGQPQHF.

V gene TRBV28 combines with J gene TRBJ2-7, with TRBD2 matching over 10 bases. The V and J ends lost 10 bases and 3 bases, in that order; junction bases with no gene match: 9. Germline-derived CDR1 and CDR2 are MDHEN and SYDVKM. The CDR3 is 14 amino acids. CDR3: CATSLAGELYEQYF. CDR3 bases: TGTGCCACTTCCCTAGCGGGGGAACTCTACGAGCAGTACTTC. Variable domain in full (rest from reference TRBV28 and TRBJ2-7): DVKVTQSSRYLVKRTGEKVFLECVQDMDHENMFWYRQDPGLGLRLIYFSYDVKMKEKGDIPEGYSVSREKKERFSLILESASTNQTSMYLCATSLAGELYEQYFGPGTRLTVT.

V is TRBV18 and J is TRBJ2-7, with D tentatively TRBD2 (6 bases). V was shortened by 0 bases and J by 0 bases, with 6 bases between the two germline ends. Germline CDR1 is KGHSH and CDR2 is LQKENI. The CDR3 has 14 amino acids. Here the CDR3 DNA reads TGTGCCAGCTCACCACCGACTAGCTCCTACGAGCAGTACTTC. Amino acid sequence: CASSPPTSSYEQYF.

The rearrangement joins TRBV5-1 to TRBJ2-1; TRBD2 matches at 7 bases. The V gene end was trimmed by 4 bases and the J gene end by 9 bases; junction bases not matched to a gene: 16. The CDR3 extends over 16 amino acids. Looked up from germline, CDR1 is SGHRS and CDR2 is YFSETQ. The CDR3 loop reads CASSPVGATSFSEQFF. The CDR3 nucleotides are TGCGCCAGCAGCCCCGTCGGTGCGACTAGCTTCAGTGAGCAGTTCTTC.

This chain connects TRBV18 to TRBJ2-7, with TRBD1 matching 9 bases. Trimming at V came to 1 base and at J to 5 bases, leaving 0 bases not matched to a gene. This CDR3 region has 13 residues. Germline CDR1 and CDR2: KGHSH and LQKENI. The DNA of the CDR3 is TGTGCCAGCTCACCACGGACAGGGGACGAGCAGTACTTC. Translation: CASSPRTGDEQYF.

This sequence joins TRBV27 and TRBJ2-1, with 13 bases identical to TRBD2. CDR3 size: 15 residues. Germline V gene sequence: CDR1 MNHEY, CDR2 SMNVEV (reference sequence). J was trimmed by 6 bases and V by 6 bases; bases with no gene match: 5. As DNA, the CDR3 is TGTGCCAGCAGACGTGGGACTAGCGGGGCCAATGAGCAGTTCTTC. It is translated as CASRRGTSGANEQFF.

The CDR3 reads CASSGSGDPTDTQYF. The CDR3 DNA follows: TGCGCCAGCAGCGGATCAGGGGACCCCACAGATACGCAGTATTTT. This chain connects TRBV5-1 to TRBJ2-3; D may be TRBD1 (6 bases). CDR1 SGHRS and CDR2 YFSETQ come from the germline V gene. Trimming cost V 4 bases and J 2 bases, with 14 bases left between them. The CDR3 totals 15 residues.

The chain joins TRBV27 to TRBJ1-6; TRBD1 is a possible D gene (6 bases). Germline V gene data show CDR1 as MNHEY and CDR2 as SMNVEV (reference sequence). The CDR3 totals 14 residues. The germline V and J ends were trimmed by 5 bases and 6 bases, with 11 bases remaining between them. CDR3 residues: CASSTGIPNSPLHF. The CDR3 region has the DNA TGTGCCAGCAGTACAGGGATTCCTAATTCACCCCTCCACTTT.

The chain has TRBV7-2 and TRBJ1-5; D is possibly TRBD1 (6 bases). Germline values: CDR1 SGHTA, CDR2 FQGNSA. The CDR3 covers 16 residues. V was clipped by 1 base and J by 3 bases, with 13 bases between them. CDR3 nucleotide sequence: TGTGCCAGCAGCTTAGTCGGCAGGGGACCCAATCAGCCCCAGCATTTT. It is translated as CASSLVGRGPNQPQHF.

This clone was seen a few times. The genes are TRBV7-9 and TRBJ1-1, with D hard to call. The CDR3 sequence is 13 residues long. Germline assignment: CDR1 SEHNR and CDR2 FQNEAQ (reference sequence). V shed 10 bases and J shed 1 base, with 13 bases lying between them. CDR3 in DNA: TGTGCCACCTCACGACACAAGAACACTGAAGCTTTCTTT. This codes for CATSRHKNTEAFF.

In its sample, this clone was seen once. The J gene is TRBJ2-7, the V gene TRBV5-1, with 7 bases matching TRBD2. Germline values: CDR1 SGHRS, CDR2 YFSETQ. The CDR3 totals 16 residues. Trimming removed 4 bases from V and 0 bases from J; junction bases left unmatched: 10. Here the CDR3 DNA reads TGCGCCAGCAGCGGCCTCCCCGGGAGGAGCTCCTACGAGCAGTACTTC. Encoded protein: CASSGLPGRSSYEQYF.

The chain uses TRBV3-1 (or the pseudogene TRBV3-2) and TRBJ1-5; D uncertain. Germline V gives CDR1 LGHDT, CDR2 YNNKEL (reference sequence). The CDR3 covers 16 residues. V lost 4 bases and J 2 bases, leaving 15 bases between the germline ends. The CDR3: CASSPRGGLGNQPQHF. The CDR3 nucleotides are TGTGCCAGCAGCCCCCGGGGAGGGTTGGGCAATCAGCCCCAGCATTTT.

This rearrangement joins TRBV7-9 to TRBJ2-2, with 11 bases matching TRBD2. Trimming cost V 2 bases and J 3 bases; bases outside gene matches: 5. Germline assignment: CDR1 SEHNR and CDR2 FQNEAQ (reference sequence). The CDR3 has 17 residues. CDR3 sequence (DNA): TGTGCCAGCAGCTTAACTAGCGGGAGAGGGTACACCGGGGAGCTGTTTTTT. Amino acid sequence: CASSLTSGRGYTGELFF.

This sequence joins TRBV27 and TRBJ2-7; a weak D match, TRBD1 (6 bases). Per the germline V gene, CDR1 is MNHEY and CDR2 is SMNVEV (reference sequence). V gave up 5 bases and J gave up 9 bases, with 23 bases separating them. This CDR3 spans 15 amino acids. CDR3 loop: CASSTGPGHHLGQYF. The CDR3 coding sequence is TGTGCCAGCAGTACGGGACCGGGACACCACCTGGGGCAGTACTTC.

The chain joins TRBV24-1 to TRBJ2-3; 8 nucleotides align to TRBD2. V lost 9 bases, J lost 1 base, and 5 bases stayed unmatched. Germline V CDR1 and CDR2: KGHDR, SFDVKD. The CDR3 sequence is 14 residues long. The CDR3 here is CATSVSGGTDTQYF. The CDR3 DNA reads as TGTGCCACCTCTGTTAGCGGGGGCACAGATACGCAGTATTTT.